These 14 T cell receptor beta chains share one sample of origin, sequenced in a study of Graves' ophthalmopathy and Graves' hyperthyroidism. Amplified material comprised TCR beta CDR3 regions derived from RNA transcripts. Amplification began with first-round RT-PCR using HTBI primers, then second-round multiplex PCR was performed. TCRdb passed the multiplex PCR reads through MiXCR, listing each CDR3 protein once. The sample records 600,000 to 700,000 distinct CDR3 sequences, roughly two fifths being singletons. The sample was peripheral blood. The receptors shown here come from an adult man with Graves' ophthalmopathy.

The sample holds many counts of this clonotype. V gene TRBV20-1 combines with J gene TRBJ1-1, with D possibly TRBD1 on 6 matching bases. The CDR3 is 14 amino acids. Between the trimmed V and J ends, which lost 3 bases and 10 bases, there was a span of 21 bases. Germline V gene sequence: CDR1 DFQATT, CDR2 SNEGSKA (reference sequence). The CDR3 bases are TGCAGTGCTAGGGGGGGCAGGGGTTTAATAGGAGCTTTCTTT. As protein: CSARGGRGLIGAFF.

At least ten counts were recorded for this clonotype. The J gene is TRBJ1-2, the V gene TRBV7-2; a possible D gene is TRBD1 (5 bases). This CDR3 contains 11 residues. The V gene lost 5 bases and the J gene lost 9 bases, with 10 bases spanning the gap. Germline V gene lookup returns CDR1 SGHTA and CDR2 FQGNSA. CDR3 sequence reads: CASSLGDRYTF. CDR3 bases: TGTGCCAGCAGCCTCGGGGACCGCTACACCTTC. Full variable domain (remainder filled in from reference TRBV7-2 and TRBJ1-2): GAGVSQSPSNKVTEKGKDVELRCDPISGHTALYWYRQSLGQGLEFLIYFQGNSAPDKSGLPSDRFSAERTGGSVSTLTIQRTQQEDSAVYLCASSLGDRYTFGSGTRLTVV.

The chain is built from TRBV5-1 and TRBJ2-7; tentatively, D is TRBD1 (5 bases). TRBJ2-1 matches the DNA end more closely, so the J call is doubtful. This CDR3 has 16 amino acids. The germline gives CDR1 SGHRS, CDR2 YFSETQ. Here the CDR3 DNA reads TGCGCCAGCAGCTTGGACGCAGGGCGGCCGTTGAATGAGCAGTTCTTC. Amino acids: CASSLDAGRPLNEQFF.

V and J are TRBV9 and TRBJ1-1, with 7 bases identical to TRBD1. The germline gives CDR1 SGDLS, CDR2 YYNGEE. Germline trimming cut 3 bases from V and 7 bases from J; bases unmatched to any gene: 9. The CDR3 is made up of 14 amino acids. The CDR3 sequence: CASSARQGINEAFF. CDR3 DNA sequence: TGTGCCAGCAGCGCCAGACAGGGAATCAATGAAGCTTTCTTT.

This clonotype has at least ten counts. The gene calls are TRBV5-1 and TRBJ1-2; D may be TRBD1 (5 bases). Trimming removed 7 bases at V and 2 bases at J, with 12 bases between. The CDR3 runs 13 residues. Germline CDR1 SGHRS, CDR2 YFSETQ. This CDR3 is CASVGTGNYGYTF. CDR3 in DNA: TGCGCCAGCGTCGGGACGGGGAACTATGGCTACACCTTC. The variable domain in full, with the rest retrieved from reference TRBV5-1 and TRBJ1-2, is KAGVTQTPRYLIKTRGQQVTLSCSPISGHRSVSWYQQTPGQGLQFLFEYFSETQRNKGNFPGRFSGRQFSNSRSEMNVSTLELGDSALYLCASVGTGNYGYTFGSGTRLTVV.

This clonotype has at least ten counts. This chain links TRBV19 with TRBJ1-1; TRBD1 matches 7 bases. V dropped 10 bases and J dropped 4; count of bases not matched to a gene: 9. From germline, CDR1 is LNHDA and CDR2 SQIVND (reference sequence). CDR3 length: 13 amino acids. The CDR3 loop reads CATRDSPLTEAFF. DNA for the CDR3: TGTGCCACCAGGGACAGCCCCCTCACTGAAGCTTTCTTT.

This clonotype occurred a few times. The chain recombines TRBV4-3 with TRBJ2-7; 9 bases fit TRBD1. Germline V lookup: CDR1 LGHNA, CDR2 YSLEER. This CDR3 comprises 15 residues. With V trimmed by 4 bases and J by 4 bases, 8 bases remained unmatched. The CDR3 sequence: CASSLGQGLLYEQYF. DNA for the CDR3: TGCGCCAGCAGCCTCGGACAGGGGCTACTTTACGAGCAGTACTTC.

V is TRBV12-3 or TRBV12-4 and J is TRBJ2-7; TRBD2 agrees at 11 bases. Trimming took 2 bases from V and 3 from J; bases not matched to a gene: 15. The length of the CDR3 is 19 residues. The CDR3 DNA reads as TGTGCCAGCAGTTTACAGGCGAAAATAGCGGGAGGGCCGAACTACGAGCAGTACTTC. Translating gives CASSLQAKIAGGPNYEQYF.

J is TRBJ2-2 and V is TRBV7-9, with D unresolved. Germline V gene data show CDR1 as SEHNR and CDR2 as FQNEAQ (reference sequence). Trimming took off 5 bases at V and 0 bases at J, with 7 bases between the two ends. This CDR3 spans 14 amino acids. Written as DNA, the CDR3 is TGTGCCAGCAGCAATAGGGCGAACACCGGGGAGCTGTTTTTT. Translating it yields CASSNRANTGELFF. Looking up the rest from reference TRBV7-9 and TRBJ2-2 gives the full variable domain: DTGVSQNPRHKITKRGQNVTFRCDPISEHNRLYWYRQTLGQGPEFLTYFQNEAQLEKSRLLSDRFSAERPKGSFSTLEIQRTEQGDSAMYLCASSNRANTGELFFGEGSRLTVL.

This clonotype has just one count. Just one base apart from a much larger clone, this may be a read error. The CDR3 region has the DNA TGCGCCGGCAGCTTGGTCGGACAGGGGATAGGCTACACCTTC. Translating it yields CAGSLVGQGIGYTF. The V call is TRBV5-1, the J call TRBJ1-2; TRBD1 matches 9 bases. The CDR3 covers 14 residues. Germline V gene lookup returns CDR1 SGHRS and CDR2 YFSETQ.

With respect to this clonotype: With a much larger clone just one base away, this may be a read error. The chain is built from TRBV7-9 and TRBJ1-1; 9 bases match TRBD1. The CDR3 runs 11 residues. The V segment lost 8 bases and the J segment 11 bases; nucleotides outside the gene matches: 6. Germline loops: CDR1 SEHNR, CDR2 FQNEAQ (reference sequence). CDR3 protein: CASCVDRGAFF. CDR3 nucleotide sequence: TGTGCCAGCTGCGTCGACAGGGGGGCTTTCTTT.

This clonotype was found many times. The chain carries TRBV6-5 and TRBJ1-2, with 7 positions matching TRBD1. There are 14 residues in the CDR3. Germline CDR1 is MNHEY and CDR2 is SVGAGI. Trimming at V came to 6 bases and at J to 5 bases, leaving 9 bases not matched to a gene. CDR3 sequence (DNA): TGTGCCAGCAGAAAGGGCGGGACAGTTTATGGCTACACCTTC. It translates to CASRKGGTVYGYTF.

This clonotype was counted at least ten times. This chain connects TRBV10-3 to TRBJ2-5, with 8 bases matching TRBD2. V lost 8 bases to trimming and J lost 4 bases; unmatched junction nucleotides: 15. The CDR3 loop spans 16 amino acids. Germline V gene sequence: CDR1 ENHRY, CDR2 SYGVKD. The chain's CDR3 is CAIGSSGRGEVETQYF. The CDR3 DNA reads as TGTGCCATCGGGTCGAGCGGGAGAGGCGAAGTAGAGACCCAGTACTTC.

This clonotype has just one count. The chain is built from TRBV11-2 and TRBJ1-4; 9 nucleotides line up with TRBD1. In germline, CDR1 is SGHAT, CDR2 FQNNGV. V lost 1 base to trimming and J lost 7 bases; unmatched junction nucleotides: 4. The CDR3 totals 15 residues. This CDR3 reads CASSLGQGGPEKLFF. CDR3 bases: TGTGCCAGCAGCTTAGGACAGGGGGGGCCTGAAAAACTGTTTTTT.